These T cell receptor beta chains were read from a single sample in a study of vaccination and CD4 T cells after COVID-19. No antigen is known for these receptors. TCRdb reprocessed the PCR reads via MiXCR and lists one record per CDR3 protein. The repertoire consists of under 20,000 distinct CDR3 sequences, with 53% occurring once and the leading ten covering under 8.5%. The material sequenced was CD4+ T cells from blood, cultured in vitro, taken before SARS-CoV-2 vaccination. All receptors come from a human donor who had recovered from COVID-19. Both conserved end residues are part of each CDR3. D genes are given only for firm matches. Clone size is not always given. Where it is, it says once, few, many or a class for expanded clones.

v_call,clone_size,d_call,cdr3_length,j_call,cdr3_nt,cdr3_aa
TRBV4-2,few,TRBD1,15,TRBJ2-4,TGTGCCAGCAGCCCTTTGATTGACAGGGGGAACATTCAGTACTTC,CASSPLIDRGNIQYF
TRBV15,.,TRBD2,14,TRBJ2-2,TGTGCCACCAGCAGAGATCGGGAGGCCGGGGAGCTGTTTTTT,CATSRDREAGELFF
TRBV10-3,once,TRBD1,16,TRBJ2-2,TGTGCCATCAGGGTGATGACAGGGGCGAGAACCGGGGAGCTGTTTTTT,CAIRVMTGARTGELFF
TRBV6-2/TRBV6-3,.,.,15,TRBJ1-3,TGTGCCAGCAGCCGAGAAGGGATCTCTGGAAACACCATATATTTT,CASSREGISGNTIYF
TRBV24-1,.,.,12,TRBJ2-2,TGTGCCACCAGGGGTACCACCGGGGAGCTGTTTTTT,CATRGTTGELFF
TRBV7-8,once,.,14,TRBJ2-5,TGTGCCAGCAGCTTGGGAACTATGGGAGAGACCCAGTACTTC,CASSLGTMGETQYF
TRBV20-1,.,.,10,TRBJ1-2,TGCAGTGCAGAGACCGAGGGCTACACCTTC,CSAETEGYTF
TRBV25-1,.,.,13,TRBJ2-7,TGTGCCAGCAGTGGGAGTGGGGGCTACGAGCAGTACTTC,CASSGSGGYEQYF
TRBV20-1,large,TRBD2,14,TRBJ2-1,TGCAGTGCGGGCCGAGGCGGGGGAAACAATGAGCAGTTCTTC,CSAGRGGGNNEQFF
TRBV28,.,.,12,TRBJ2-7,TGTGCCAGCAGTTTATATAATTACGAGCAGTACTTC,CASSLYNYEQYF
TRBV20-1,.,.,13,TRBJ2-3,TGCAGTGCTAGGCACGGTGTAACAGATACGCAGTATTTT,CSARHGVTDTQYF
TRBV5-1,.,.,13,TRBJ2-2,TGCGCCAGCAGCTTACTAGTTGCCGGGGAGCTGTTTTTT,CASSLLVAGELFF
TRBV6-1,.,.,16,TRBJ1-3,TGTGCCGGCAGCCCCAGGACGTACCTCTCTGGAAACACCATATATTTT,CAGSPRTYLSGNTIYF
TRBV11-3,few,.,13,TRBJ1-6,TGTGCCAGCAGCTTTAGGAGGGGCTCACCCCTCCACTTT,CASSFRRGSPLHF
TRBV5-1,few,.,13,TRBJ2-7,TGCGCCAGCAGCTTGGAAGCCCCCTACGAGCAGTACTTC,CASSLEAPYEQYF
TRBV5-4,few,.,15,TRBJ2-5,TGTGCCAGCAGCAGTCGAGACAGGGAGGTGGAGACCCAGTACTTC,CASSSRDREVETQYF
TRBV10-2,few,TRBD1,15,TRBJ1-6,TGCGCCAGCAGTGACCTGACAGGGCACAATTCACCCCTCCACTTT,CASSDLTGHNSPLHF
TRBV7-8,.,.,14,TRBJ2-1,TGTGCCAGCAGCTTCCTCGGGAAGTACAATGAGCAGTTCTTC,CASSFLGKYNEQFF
TRBV2,few,.,13,TRBJ1-1,TGTGCCGCCAGCATTAAGGGGAACACTGAAGCTTTCTTT,CAASIKGNTEAFF
TRBV24-1,few,TRBD1,15,TRBJ2-5,TGTGCCACCAGTGATTACACAGGGGCCCAAGAGACCCAGTACTTC,CATSDYTGAQETQYF
TRBV20-1,few,.,14,TRBJ2-3,TGCAGTGCTAGTCCGGGGGGCCGCCCAGATACGCAGTATTTT,CSASPGGRPDTQYF
TRBV28,once,TRBD2,20,TRBJ2-1,TGTGCCAGCAGTTTTCGGTCGGCTAGCGGGATTACAAAATCCTACAATGAGCAGTTCTTC,CASSFRSASGITKSYNEQFF
TRBV6-1,few,.,13,TRBJ2-3,TGTGCCAGCAGGCGGGGTCCCACAGATACGCAGTATTTT,CASRRGPTDTQYF
TRBV6-5,.,TRBD2,15,TRBJ2-7,TGTGCCAGCAGTTACTCGCCTAGCGGCTCCTACGAGCAGTACTTC,CASSYSPSGSYEQYF
TRBV7-2,few,.,17,TRBJ2-5,TGTGCCAGCAGCTTACACCGGGTTAGGGGATACCAAGAGACCCAGTACTTC,CASSLHRVRGYQETQYF
TRBV6-5,.,.,14,TRBJ2-5,TGTGCCAGCAGTTACACGAGAATCCAAGAGACCCAGTACTTC,CASSYTRIQETQYF
TRBV2,once,.,12,TRBJ2-3,TGTGCCAGCAGCGAAATTACAGATACGCAGTATTTT,CASSEITDTQYF
TRBV15,few,.,14,TRBJ2-7,TGTGCCACCAGAGCAGCTCTCCTCTCCTACGAGCAGTACTTC,CATRAALLSYEQYF
TRBV18,few,TRBD2,16,TRBJ2-5,TGTGCCAGCTCACCAAGGGTAGCGGGATACCAAGAGACCCAGTACTTC,CASSPRVAGYQETQYF
TRBV6-1,.,TRBD2,15,TRBJ2-7,TGTGCCAGCAGAGAAGGGACTACTCCATCCTACGAGCAGTACTTC,CASREGTTPSYEQYF
TRBV25-1,once,.,11,TRBJ2-3,TGTGCCAGCAGTGCGGGCGAGCCGCAGTATTTT,CASSAGEPQYF
TRBV19,once,.,16,TRBJ2-6,TGTGCCAGTAGTCCCAGGAGGGCCTCTGGGGCCAACGTCCTGACTTTC,CASSPRRASGANVLTF
TRBV20-1,medium-sized,.,12,TRBJ1-2,TGCAGTGCTAGAAAGGGGAGTTATGGCTACACCTTC,CSARKGSYGYTF
TRBV2,.,TRBD1,17,TRBJ2-3,TGTGCCAGCAGTGAATCCCCCGGGACAGGGTTGACAGATACGCAGTATTTT,CASSESPGTGLTDTQYF
TRBV7-2,.,.,13,TRBJ1-2,TGTGCCAGCAGCTTACAGGGGAGTCATGGCTACACCTTC,CASSLQGSHGYTF
TRBV28,.,.,16,TRBJ1-5,TGTGCCAGCAGAACCGACATAACGAGGAGCAATCAGCCCCAGCATTTT,CASRTDITRSNQPQHF
TRBV7-2,.,TRBD1,14,TRBJ2-2,TGTGCCAGCAGCTGGGACAGATCCACCGGGGAGCTGTTTTTT,CASSWDRSTGELFF
TRBV4-2,.,TRBD2,19,TRBJ2-5,TGTGCCAGCAGCCAAGAAGGTCTAGCGGGAGTTGCGTTCAGAGAGACCCAGTACTTC,CASSQEGLAGVAFRETQYF
TRBV15,.,TRBD1,15,TRBJ2-7,TGTGCCACCAGCATTGACAGGGGGCGAAATTACGAGCAGTACTTC,CATSIDRGRNYEQYF
TRBV20-1,.,TRBD1,13,TRBJ1-1,TGCAGTGCTCCGACAGGGTTGTACACTGAAGCTTTCTTT,CSAPTGLYTEAFF
TRBV12-3/TRBV12-4,.,TRBD1,15,TRBJ1-5,TGTGCCAGCAGTTTGGAGGGACAGGGCGGCCAGCCCCAGCATTTT,CASSLEGQGGQPQHF
TRBV7-2,few,.,13,TRBJ2-5,TGTGCCAGCAGCCCCCGCTTCCAAGAGACCCAGTACTTC,CASSPRFQETQYF
TRBV20-1,.,TRBD1,14,TRBJ2-7,TGCAGTGCTAGACCCGGGACAGCCGATTACGAGCAGTACTTC,CSARPGTADYEQYF
TRBV7-8,once,TRBD2,13,TRBJ2-1,TGTGCCAGCAGCGTGGATACTAGCGATGAGCAGTTCTTC,CASSVDTSDEQFF